The 27 T cell receptor beta chains in this list originate from one sample, sequenced in a study of blood T cell repertoires in COVID-19. The protocol was immunoSEQ multiplex PCR, while the TCRdb copy is restricted to in-frame clones and leaves out a portion. The repertoire has roughly 140,000 clones, about 80% of them found once; the top ten carry just over 0.55%. Sequencing used peripheral blood. These TCRs come from a man aged 60 to 69 with acute or convalescent COVID-19.

V is TRBV4-3 and J is TRBJ1-2; TRBD1 matches 10 bases. V lost 0 bases, J lost 3 bases, and 7 bases stayed unmatched. The germline gives CDR1 LGHNA, CDR2 YSLEER. The CDR3 extends over 17 amino acids. The CDR3 DNA is TGCGCCAGCAGCCAAGAGGTGGGACAGGGGATTCACTATGGCTACACCTTC. This encodes CASSQEVGQGIHYGYTF.

This chain links TRBV24-1 with TRBJ2-1; no firm D call. The CDR3 loop spans 15 amino acids. From germline, CDR1 is KGHDR and CDR2 SFDVKD. Trimming cost V 3 bases and J 2 bases, with 10 bases left between them. This chain's CDR3 is CATSDPRRAYNEQFF. DNA of the CDR3: TGTGCCACCAGTGATCCTAGGAGAGCCTACAATGAGCAGTTCTTC.

The chain couples TRBV29-1 to TRBJ2-2, with D maybe TRBD1 (6 bases). The V end lost 5 bases, the J end lost 1 base, and 11 bases lay between the germline ends. The CDR3 has 14 amino acids. CDR1 is SQVTM, CDR2 ANQGSEA, per germline. The CDR3 here is CSVRRTENTGELFF. CDR3 DNA sequence: TGCAGCGTTCGACGGACAGAGAACACCGGGGAGCTGTTTTTT.

The V and J genes are TRBV10-3 and TRBJ2-5, with D uncertain. V was shortened by 6 bases and J by 3 bases, with 11 bases between the two germline ends. Per the germline V gene, CDR1 is ENHRY and CDR2 is SYGVKD. CDR3 length equals 13 residues. CDR3 nucleotides: TGTGCCATCAGGCAGCGATCCGAAGAGACCCAGTACTTC. This encodes CAIRQRSEETQYF.

J is TRBJ1-1 and V is TRBV6-1, with D uncertain. The CDR3 covers 13 residues. V was shortened by 1 base and J by 6 bases, with 9 bases between the two germline ends. Looked up from germline, CDR1 is MNHNS and CDR2 is SASEGT. In nucleotides, the CDR3 is TGTGCCAGCAGTGAAGGGCCCCGTGCTGAAGCTTTCTTT. Amino acids: CASSEGPRAEAFF.

This sequence joins TRBV29-1 and TRBJ1-1; D call uncertain. The CDR3 contains 14 residues. The V end was cut by 4 bases, the J end by 4 bases, with 16 bases between. CDR1 and CDR2 from the germline V gene are SQVTM and ANQGSEA. CDR3 sequence (DNA): TGCAGCGTTGTATCGGACTTTAGGAGCACTGAAGCTTTCTTT. This translates into CSVVSDFRSTEAFF.

This clone was counted a few times. The J gene is TRBJ2-3, the V gene TRBV5-6, with a weak D call TRBD2 (5 bases). The germline gives CDR1 SGHDT, CDR2 YYEEEE. Trimming left V 2 bases short and J 5 bases short, with 12 bases between. The CDR3 sequence is 14 residues long. CDR3 in DNA: TGTGCCAGCAGCTTCATGCACGGACTAGATACGCAGTATTTT. It is translated as CASSFMHGLDTQYF.

The rearrangement uses TRBV6-1 and TRBJ1-1; D is unresolved. Trimming shortened V by 0 bases and J by 1 base, and 12 bases separated the two germline ends. Germline V gives CDR1 MNHNS, CDR2 SASEGT. CDR3 length equals 16 residues. CDR3 sequence: CASSEARGLPNTEAFF. The CDR3 DNA sequence: TGTGCCAGCAGTGAAGCGAGAGGTCTGCCGAACACTGAAGCTTTCTTT.

This rearrangement joins TRBV7-2 to TRBJ2-7; 8 nucleotides agree with TRBD2. Germline assignment: CDR1 SGHTA and CDR2 FQGNSA. Trimming took 0 bases from V and 3 from J; bases not matched to a gene: 4. The CDR3 length is 15 residues. The CDR3 DNA is TGTGCCAGCAGCTTAGCGCCGGGAGGGTACTACGAGCAGTACTTC. Its protein product is CASSLAPGGYYEQYF.

This chain joins TRBV18 and TRBJ2-2, with D tentatively TRBD1 (7 bases). Trimming cost V 3 bases and J 5 bases, with 16 bases left between them. There are 16 residues in the CDR3. Germline lookup yields CDR1 KGHSH and CDR2 LQKENI. DNA of the CDR3: TGTGCCAGCTCACCCTCTCAGGGGGGTCGGACCGGGGAGCTGTTTTTT. Amino acid sequence: CASSPSQGGRTGELFF.

The genes are TRBV9 and TRBJ2-7; weak D call: TRBD2 (6 bases). This CDR3 is 13 amino acids long. V was cut by 3 bases and J by 6 bases, with 13 bases left in between. The germline gives CDR1 SGDLS, CDR2 YYNGEE. CDR3 sequence: CASSARLVGEQYF. The CDR3 coding sequence is TGTGCCAGCAGCGCCCGACTAGTAGGCGAGCAGTACTTC.

This clone was detected only a few times. The rearrangement links TRBV19 to TRBJ1-5; TRBD1 is a possible D gene (5 bases). CDR3 length: 15 amino acids. CDR1 LNHDA and CDR2 SQIVND come from the germline V gene (reference sequence). Trimming took off 4 bases at V and 1 base at J, with 11 bases between the two ends. The CDR3: CASSTTSGSNQPQHF. CDR3 DNA: TGTGCCAGTAGTACCACCTCAGGGAGCAATCAGCCCCAGCATTTT.

The V gene is TRBV16, the J gene TRBJ2-2; tentatively, D is TRBD2 (6 bases). CDR3 size: 14 residues. Between the trimmed V and J ends, which lost 0 bases and 4 bases, there was a span of 6 bases. Germline CDR1 is KGHSY and CDR2 is FQNENV. This CDR3 is CASSQSGSTGELFF. CDR3 DNA: TGTGCCAGCAGCCAATCCGGGAGCACCGGGGAGCTGTTTTTT.

The chain links TRBV3-1 (or the pseudogene TRBV3-2) to TRBJ1-4; 7 bases align to TRBD1. Germline V gives CDR1 LGHDT, CDR2 YNNKEL (reference sequence). V shed 4 bases and J 6 bases; nucleotides not matched to a gene: 5. The CDR3 is made up of 14 amino acids. The CDR3 protein is CASSPTGVDEKLFF. The CDR3 coding sequence is TGTGCCAGCAGCCCCACAGGGGTCGATGAAAAACTGTTTTTT.

This clone showed up just a few times. The chain employs TRBV28 and TRBJ1-5; 7 bases align to TRBD1. The V gene end was trimmed by 4 bases and the J gene end by 4 bases; junction bases not matched to a gene: 7. CDR3 length equals 15 residues. CDR1 is MDHEN and CDR2 is SYDVKM in the germline V gene. The CDR3 here is CASSSWTGINQPQHF. The CDR3 DNA sequence: TGTGCCAGCAGTTCCTGGACAGGAATTAATCAGCCCCAGCATTTT.

The rearrangement uses TRBV19 and TRBJ2-1; the D gene is possibly TRBD1 (6 bases). The V gene lost 6 bases and the J gene lost 10 bases, with 16 bases spanning the gap. Germline V gene data show CDR1 as LNHDA and CDR2 as SQIVND (reference sequence). This CDR3 is 13 amino acids long. The CDR3 bases are TGTGCCAGTAGCCTCCAGGGGAAGGGCGAGCAGTTCTTC. This codes for CASSLQGKGEQFF.

The J gene is TRBJ1-5, the V gene TRBV28; D perhaps matches TRBD1 (5 bases). The CDR3 has 15 residues. Germline V gene lookup returns CDR1 MDHEN and CDR2 SYDVKM. V shed 1 base and J shed 2 bases, with 9 bases lying between them. In DNA form, the CDR3 reads TGTGCCAGCAGTTTATCCCCACAGGGCAATCAGCCCCAGCATTTT. Its translation is CASSLSPQGNQPQHF. The full variable domain, with the rest looked up from reference TRBV28 and TRBJ1-5, is DVKVTQSSRYLVKRTGEKVFLECVQDMDHENMFWYRQDPGLGLRLIYFSYDVKMKEKGDIPEGYSVSREKKERFSLILESASTNQTSMYLCASSLSPQGNQPQHFGDGTRLSIL.

This clone was observed a handful of times. This sequence joins TRBV14 and TRBJ1-2; perhaps TRBD1 as D (6 bases). This CDR3 spans 18 amino acids. Trimming cost V 3 bases and J 4 bases, with 24 bases left between them. Germline CDR1 and CDR2: SGHDN and FVKESK. In DNA form, the CDR3 reads TGTGCCAGCAGCCAGGTTGGGTACAGGGCCCGAGGTGGCTATGGCTACACCTTC. Translated, it gives CASSQVGYRARGGYGYTF. Full variable domain (outside the CDR3, taken from reference TRBV14 and TRBJ1-2): EAGVTQFPSHSVIEKGQTVTLRCDPISGHDNLYWYRRVMGKEIKFLLHFVKESKQDESGMPNNRFLAERTGGTYSTLKVQPAELEDSGVYFCASSQVGYRARGGYGYTFGSGTRLTVV.

V is TRBV7-2 and J is TRBJ2-3; 7 bases align to TRBD2. Unmatched junction bases numbered 9, after V lost 5 bases and J lost 1 base. Germline V lookup: CDR1 SGHTA, CDR2 FQGNSA. The CDR3 sequence is 16 residues long. The CDR3 sequence is CASSPDAGVGTDTQYF. The CDR3 DNA follows: TGTGCCAGCAGCCCCGACGCGGGGGTAGGCACAGATACGCAGTATTTT.

This chain uses TRBV10-3 with TRBJ1-2; D unclear. This CDR3 is built from 16 residues. V dropped 4 bases and J dropped 0 bases, with 15 bases sitting between them. Looked up from germline, CDR1 is ENHRY and CDR2 is SYGVKD. The CDR3 bases are TGTGCCATCAGTGGATCTGGGCAGCACACTAACTATGGCTACACCTTC. Translation gives CAISGSGQHTNYGYTF.

The CDR3 spells CASSFVQDSPLHF. CDR3 DNA: TGTGCCAGCAGTTTTGTTCAGGATTCACCCCTCCACTTT. The gene calls are TRBV12-3 or TRBV12-4 and TRBJ1-6; the D is unclear. This CDR3 is built from 13 residues. Trimming removed 3 bases at V and 8 bases at J, with 8 bases between.

The chain is built from TRBV5-5 and TRBJ1-2; TRBD1 might be the D (6 bases). In germline, CDR1 is SGHKS, CDR2 YYEKEE (reference sequence). The CDR3 is 14 residues long. V lost 0 bases and J lost 8, with 14 bases in between. The CDR3 here is CASSLAAGAQGYTF. CDR3 bases: TGTGCCAGCAGCTTGGCCGCAGGGGCTCAAGGCTACACCTTC.

The chain carries TRBV7-2 and TRBJ2-2; the D gene is possibly TRBD1 (6 bases). The CDR3 extends over 15 amino acids. V was trimmed by 2 bases and J by 4 bases, leaving 11 bases between them. Germline loops: CDR1 SGHTA, CDR2 FQGNSA. CDR3 protein: CASSLQGLVTGELFF. Written as DNA, the CDR3 is TGTGCCAGCAGCTTACAGGGGCTGGTCACCGGGGAGCTGTTTTTT.

The chain employs TRBV27 and TRBJ1-2; tentative D call: TRBD1 (6 bases). The V end lost 0 bases, the J end lost 0 bases, and 14 bases lay between the germline ends. The CDR3 is made up of 17 amino acids. Germline CDR1 and CDR2: MNHEY and SMNVEV (reference sequence). CDR3 coding DNA: TGTGCCAGCAGTTTATCGGGCAGGGGCCTTTCTAACTATGGCTACACCTTC. As protein: CASSLSGRGLSNYGYTF.

This rearrangement joins TRBV6-5 to TRBJ1-2; the D gene is possibly TRBD1 (6 bases). Per the germline V gene, CDR1 is MNHEY and CDR2 is SVGAGI. The CDR3 length is 14 residues. V was clipped by 6 bases and J by 7 bases, with 18 bases between them. In DNA form, the CDR3 reads TGTGCCAGCAGCCCGGGGGGGGCCGTTAGTGGCTACACCTTC. Residues: CASSPGGAVSGYTF.

This chain uses TRBV19 with TRBJ2-1, with TRBD2 matching 8 bases. The CDR3 is 16 amino acids. J gave up 9 bases and V 3 bases, and 13 bases lay outside the gene matches. Germline loops: CDR1 LNHDA, CDR2 SQIVND (reference sequence). The CDR3 protein is CASSIRRAGGVVEQFF. CDR3 DNA sequence: TGTGCCAGTAGTATCCGCCGCGCGGGAGGAGTTGTTGAGCAGTTCTTC.

This chain links TRBV21-1 with TRBJ1-5; TRBD1 was called by the table and not checked on the DNA. TRBV21-1 is designated a pseudogene. The CDR3 consists of 17 residues. The CDR3 region is CASTLPRQAVTNQPQHF. The CDR3 bases are TGTGCCAGCACCCTACCGAGACAAGCCGTTACCAATCAGCCCCAGCATTTT.